This TCR beta chain originates from a study of control samples from healthy donors and cancer patients. Clones were read by immunoSEQ multiplex PCR, and TCRdb kept only the in-frame ones, dropping some. The sample shows fewer than 300,000 clones, roughly 87% of them seen only once. The germline gives CDR1 SGHDT, CDR2 YYEEEE. With 0 bases removed from V and 4 bases from J, the gap between germline ends came to 8 bases. CDR3 size: 14 residues. The count of this clone is one. Sequencing was performed on PBMCs. The chain uses TRBV5-6 and TRBJ1-3; unclear D gene. This sequence originates from a woman in her sixties or seventies with lung cancer. CDR3 loop: CASSLADGGNTIYF. DNA for the CDR3: TGTGCCAGCAGCTTGGCCGACGGAGGAAACACCATATATTTT.